This TCR beta chain stems from a study of blood T cells in healthy people across ages. Study-level results: Reliance upon unsorted PBMCs precluded definitive naive versus antigen-experienced comparison.

It was with a sample-barcoded 5' primer and a J-beta primer mix that a second PCR of roughly 6 to 11 cycles was run. The template-switch adaptor, which had 12 random nucleotides, put a tag on each cDNA molecule. TCRdb ran MiXCR on the 5' RACE reads and lists one entry per CDR3 protein. In the table there are hundreds of thousands of distinct CDR3 sequences, just over 55% of which are singletons. Each sample yielded at least 6 million isolated PBMCs. Points on this clonotype: The antigen is not known.

The germline CDR1 and CDR2 sequences are ENHRY and SYGVKD. CDR3 length: 14 amino acids. With 6 bases removed from V and 1 base from J, the gap between germline ends came to 10 bases. The specimen was blood. This rearrangement joins TRBV10-3 to TRBJ1-5, with a tentative D call TRBD1 (6 bases). The clonotype originates from a middle-aged man in good health. The CDR3 here is CAIRGAGSNQPQHF. For the CDR3, the DNA is TGTGCCATCAGGGGGGCAGGGAGCAATCAGCCCCAGCATTTT.